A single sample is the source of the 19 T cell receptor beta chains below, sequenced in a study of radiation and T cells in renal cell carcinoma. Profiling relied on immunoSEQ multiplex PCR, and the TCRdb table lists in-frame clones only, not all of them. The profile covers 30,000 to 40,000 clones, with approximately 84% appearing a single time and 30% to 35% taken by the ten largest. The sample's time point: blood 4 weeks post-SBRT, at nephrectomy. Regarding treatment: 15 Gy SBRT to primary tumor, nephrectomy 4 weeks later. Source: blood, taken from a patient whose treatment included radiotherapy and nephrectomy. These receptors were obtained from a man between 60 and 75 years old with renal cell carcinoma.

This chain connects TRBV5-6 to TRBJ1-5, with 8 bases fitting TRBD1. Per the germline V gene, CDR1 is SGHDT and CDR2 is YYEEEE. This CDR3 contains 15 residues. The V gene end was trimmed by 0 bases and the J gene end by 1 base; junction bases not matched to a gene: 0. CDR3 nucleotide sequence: TGTGCCAGCAGCTTGGGGGACAGGAGCAATCAGCCCCAGCATTTT. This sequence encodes CASSLGDRSNQPQHF.

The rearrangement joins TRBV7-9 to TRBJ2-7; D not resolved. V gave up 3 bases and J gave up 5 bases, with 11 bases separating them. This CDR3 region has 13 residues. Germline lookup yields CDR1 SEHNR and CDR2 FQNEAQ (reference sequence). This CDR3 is CASSLQELHEQYF. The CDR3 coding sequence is TGTGCCAGCAGCTTGCAGGAGCTCCACGAGCAGTACTTC.

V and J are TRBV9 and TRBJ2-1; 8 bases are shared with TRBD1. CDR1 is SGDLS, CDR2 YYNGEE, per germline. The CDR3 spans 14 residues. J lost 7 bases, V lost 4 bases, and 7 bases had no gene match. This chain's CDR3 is CASSPRQGMNEQFF. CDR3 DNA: TGTGCCAGCAGCCCAAGACAGGGGATGAATGAGCAGTTCTTC.

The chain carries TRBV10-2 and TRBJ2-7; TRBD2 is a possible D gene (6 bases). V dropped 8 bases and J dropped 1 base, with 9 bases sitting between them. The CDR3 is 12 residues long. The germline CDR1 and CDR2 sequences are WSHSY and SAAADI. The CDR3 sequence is CASRDWSYEQYF. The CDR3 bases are TGCGCCAGCCGGGACTGGTCCTACGAGCAGTACTTC.

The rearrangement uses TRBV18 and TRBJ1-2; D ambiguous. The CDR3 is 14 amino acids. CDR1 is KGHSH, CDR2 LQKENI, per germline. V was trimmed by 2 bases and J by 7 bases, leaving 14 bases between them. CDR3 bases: TGTGCCAGCTCACCAGATTGGGCTTCCTTTGGCTACACCTTC. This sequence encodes CASSPDWASFGYTF. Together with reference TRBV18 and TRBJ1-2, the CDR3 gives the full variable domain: NAGVMQNPRHLVRRRGQEARLRCSPMKGHSHVYWYRQLPEEGLKFMVYLQKENIIDESGMPKERFSAEFPKEGPSILRIQQVVRGDSAAYFCASSPDWASFGYTFGSGTRLTVV.

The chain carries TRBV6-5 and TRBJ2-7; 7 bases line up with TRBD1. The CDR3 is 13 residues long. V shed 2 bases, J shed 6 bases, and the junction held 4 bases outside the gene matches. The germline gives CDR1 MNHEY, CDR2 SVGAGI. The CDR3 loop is CASSYPDRLEQYF. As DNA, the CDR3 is TGTGCCAGCAGTTACCCGGACAGGCTCGAGCAGTACTTC.

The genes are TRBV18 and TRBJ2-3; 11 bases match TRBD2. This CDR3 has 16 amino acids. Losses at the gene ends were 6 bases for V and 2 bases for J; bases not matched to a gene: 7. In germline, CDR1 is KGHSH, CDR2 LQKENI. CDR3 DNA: TGTGCCAGCTCCCCCCTAGCGGGAGGTTTCACAGATACGCAGTATTTT. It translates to CASSPLAGGFTDTQYF. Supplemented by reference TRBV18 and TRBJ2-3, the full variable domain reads NAGVMQNPRHLVRRRGQEARLRCSPMKGHSHVYWYRQLPEEGLKFMVYLQKENIIDESGMPKERFSAEFPKEGPSILRIQQVVRGDSAAYFCASSPLAGGFTDTQYFGPGTRLTVL.

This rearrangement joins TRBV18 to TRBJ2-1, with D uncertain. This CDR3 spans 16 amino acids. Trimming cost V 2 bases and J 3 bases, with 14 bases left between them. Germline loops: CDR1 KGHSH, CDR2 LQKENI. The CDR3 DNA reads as TGTGCCAGCTCACCAATGAGAACGGACGGCTACAATGAGCAGTTCTTC. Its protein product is CASSPMRTDGYNEQFF.

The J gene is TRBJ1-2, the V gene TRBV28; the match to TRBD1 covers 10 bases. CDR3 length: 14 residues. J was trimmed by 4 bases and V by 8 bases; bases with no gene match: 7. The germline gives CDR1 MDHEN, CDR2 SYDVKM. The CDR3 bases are TGTGCCAGCGCTTCCGGGACAGGGGCCTATGGCTACACCTTC. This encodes CASASGTGAYGYTF.

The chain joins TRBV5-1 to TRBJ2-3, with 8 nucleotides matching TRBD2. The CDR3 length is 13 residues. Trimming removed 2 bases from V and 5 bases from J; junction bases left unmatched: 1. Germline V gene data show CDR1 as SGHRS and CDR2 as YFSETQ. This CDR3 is CASSLAGVDTQYF. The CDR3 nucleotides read TGCGCCAGCAGCTTAGCGGGAGTAGATACGCAGTATTTT.

The CDR3 protein is CASIPSGSADTQYF. DNA for the CDR3: TGTGCCAGTATCCCTAGCGGGAGTGCGGATACGCAGTATTTT. The chain carries TRBV19 and TRBJ2-3, with TRBD2 matching over 10 bases. This CDR3 has 14 amino acids. Germline V lookup: CDR1 LNHDA, CDR2 SQIVND (reference sequence). Germline trimming cut 7 bases from V and 6 bases from J; bases unmatched to any gene: 7.

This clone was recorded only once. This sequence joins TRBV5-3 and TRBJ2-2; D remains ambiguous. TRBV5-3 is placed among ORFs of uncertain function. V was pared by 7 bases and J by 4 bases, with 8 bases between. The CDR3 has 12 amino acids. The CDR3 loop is CARLGVTGELFF. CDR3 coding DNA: TGTGCCAGACTAGGAGTCACCGGGGAGCTGTTTTTT.

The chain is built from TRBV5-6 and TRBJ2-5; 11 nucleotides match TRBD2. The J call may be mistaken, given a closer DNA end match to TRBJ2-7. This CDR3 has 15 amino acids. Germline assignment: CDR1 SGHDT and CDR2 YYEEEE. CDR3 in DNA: TGTGCCAGCAGGTCAACTAGCGGGAGCCTCTACGAGCAGTACTTC. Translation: CASRSTSGSLYEQYF.

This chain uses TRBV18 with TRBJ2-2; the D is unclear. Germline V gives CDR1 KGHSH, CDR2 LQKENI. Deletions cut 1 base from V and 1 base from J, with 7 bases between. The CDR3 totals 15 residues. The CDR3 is CASSPQGLNTGELFF. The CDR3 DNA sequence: TGTGCCAGCTCACCACAGGGCCTGAACACCGGGGAGCTGTTTTTT.

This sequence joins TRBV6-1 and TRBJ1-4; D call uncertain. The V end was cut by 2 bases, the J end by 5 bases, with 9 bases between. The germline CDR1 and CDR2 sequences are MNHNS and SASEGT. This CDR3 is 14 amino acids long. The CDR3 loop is CASSESGLNEKLFF. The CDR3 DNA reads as TGTGCCAGCAGTGAAAGTGGACTAAATGAAAAACTGTTTTTT.

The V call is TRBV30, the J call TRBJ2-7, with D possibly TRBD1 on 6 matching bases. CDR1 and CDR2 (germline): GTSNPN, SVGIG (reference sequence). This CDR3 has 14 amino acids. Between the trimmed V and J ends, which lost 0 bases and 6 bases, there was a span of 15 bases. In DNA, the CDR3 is TGTGCCTGGAGTGTAAGGGTCACAGGGACCGAGCAGTACTTC. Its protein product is CAWSVRVTGTEQYF. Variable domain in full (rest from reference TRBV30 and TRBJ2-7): SQTIHQWPATLVQPVGSPLSLECTVEGTSNPNLYWYRQAAGRGLQLLFYSVGIGQISSEVPQNLSASRPQDRQFILSSKKLLLSDSGFYLCAWSVRVTGTEQYFGPGTRLTVT.

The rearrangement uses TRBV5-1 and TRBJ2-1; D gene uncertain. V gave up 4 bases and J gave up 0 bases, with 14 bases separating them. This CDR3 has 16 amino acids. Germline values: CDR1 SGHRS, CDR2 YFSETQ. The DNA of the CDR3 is TGCGCCAGCAGCCCGCTGGACGAGAGCTCCTACAATGAGCAGTTCTTC. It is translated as CASSPLDESSYNEQFF.

The CDR3 bases are TGCAGCGTCCCCCCCCGGGACAGCCCCACAGATACGCAGTATTTT. Translation: CSVPPRDSPTDTQYF. V usage is TRBV29-1 and J usage is TRBJ2-3, with 7 nucleotides matching TRBD1. V was pared by 6 bases and J by 2 bases, with 11 bases of the junction left unmatched. In germline, CDR1 is SQVTM, CDR2 ANQGSEA. The CDR3 is 15 residues long.

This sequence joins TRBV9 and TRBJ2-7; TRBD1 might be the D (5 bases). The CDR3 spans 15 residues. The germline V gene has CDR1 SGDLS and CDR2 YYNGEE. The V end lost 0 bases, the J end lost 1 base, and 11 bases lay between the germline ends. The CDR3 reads CASSVAPGSSYEQYF. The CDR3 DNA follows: TGTGCCAGCAGCGTAGCCCCAGGGTCATCCTACGAGCAGTACTTC.